This note documents a single TCR beta chain sequence. Its specificity is not known. The same CDR3 is also encoded by other DNA sequences in this sample. CD45RO-negative CD8 cells positively selected for CCR7 made up the naive population, which excluded terminally differentiated effector memory CD45RA+ cells. This record comes from a study of shared clonotypes between healthy human individuals. Study summary: A couple of women and a few men aged 18 to 49 served as donors.

Method: immunoSEQ multiplex PCR; TCRdb's copy keeps in-frame clones and lacks some. The data hold roughly 2.1 million clones, with about 92% observed a single time. Between the trimmed V and J ends, which lost 2 bases and 4 bases, there was a span of 3 bases. The germline gives CDR1 KGHSH, CDR2 LQKENI. This CDR3 is 12 amino acids long. Study-wide results and caveats: Sample collection involved blood only; tissue repertoires are likely different.

The chain has TRBV18 and TRBJ2-1; D uncertain. This receptor was taken from a man aged 18 to 30 in good health. Some clones in this sample may be carry-over from other donors' samples. Sequenced: naive CD8+ T cells from PBMCs. Here the CDR3 DNA reads TGTGCCAGCTCACCAACTTACAATGAGCAGTTCTTC. Protein sequence: CASSPTYNEQFF.